This record looks at one TCR beta chain sequence and its context. Antigen unknown. Trimming shortened V by 1 base and J by 8 bases, and 15 bases separated the two germline ends. The CDR3 extends over 15 amino acids. The germline V gene encodes CDR1 SGHTA and CDR2 FQGTGA. At sampling all donors were nominally healthy, likely with unrecorded immune exposures. This specimen comes from a study of cytomegalovirus exposure and HLA in healthy donors. Broader study findings: Per a prior analysis, the majority of TCR beta V segments were productive roughly 87% or roughly 30% of the time. Using the classifier, cytomegalovirus status was reportedly diagnosed with high specificity and sensitivity. Rare TCR sequences dominated, though some public TCRs recurred in many donors.

The study ran its PCR with 60 Vbeta and 13 Jbeta primers. Assay used: immunoSEQ multiplex PCR; TCRdb lists only in-frame clones, some missing. The sample contains about 110,000 clones, 65% to 85% of which appear only once. This TCR derives from a man aged 25-45 years in good health and CMV-seropositive. This chain links TRBV7-3 with TRBJ1-3; D gene uncertain. The source material was PBMCs. CDR3 protein: CASSLKAGGWDTIYF. CDR3 DNA: TGTGCCAGCAGCTTAAAAGCGGGCGGTTGGGACACCATATATTTT.